This T cell receptor (beta chain) came from a study of T cells in localized non-small cell lung cancer. General study findings and limits: Among the tissues sampled, uninvolved adjacent lung had the highest T cell clonality, above tumor. Appearing in adjacent lung were a median about 60 of the top 100 tumor clones. Higher T cell density in the blood was associated with longer overall survival, whereas higher adjacent-lung clonality associated with shorter survival.

From germline, CDR1 is SQVTM and CDR2 ANQGSEA. Trimming removed 5 bases at V and 2 bases at J, with 9 bases between. CDR3 length: 12 amino acids. The repertoire was sequenced with immunoSEQ multiplex PCR; TCRdb's copy has only in-frame clones and lacks some. The table has more than 5,000 clones, around 40% seen once. About this clone itself: Its antigen remains unidentified.

The receptor was derived from a man between 35 and 75 years old with stage III lung adenocarcinoma. The chain joins TRBV29-1 to TRBJ1-2, with D possibly TRBD1 on 6 matching bases. The sample here was lung tumor tissue, taken before any cancer treatment. The CDR3 loop is CSVTGQNYGYTF. The CDR3 bases are TGCAGCGTTACCGGACAGAACTATGGCTACACCTTC.